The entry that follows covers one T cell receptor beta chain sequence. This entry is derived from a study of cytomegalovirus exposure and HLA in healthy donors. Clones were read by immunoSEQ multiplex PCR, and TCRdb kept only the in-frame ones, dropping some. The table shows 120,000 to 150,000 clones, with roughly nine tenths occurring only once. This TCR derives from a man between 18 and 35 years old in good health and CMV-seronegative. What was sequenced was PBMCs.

This CDR3 reads CASSVASASGRHEQFF. The CDR3 bases are TGTGCCAGCAGCGTAGCTTCGGCTAGCGGGAGACACGAGCAGTTCTTC. V and J are TRBV9 and TRBJ2-1; 10 nucleotides agree with TRBD2. Germline loops: CDR1 SGDLS, CDR2 YYNGEE. The CDR3 sequence is 16 residues long. Germline trimming cut 0 bases from V and 10 bases from J; bases unmatched to any gene: 10.